A selection of T cell receptor beta chains follows, all from one sample in a study of T cell responses to AZD1222 COVID-19 vaccine. Assay: immunoSEQ multiplex PCR; the TCRdb copy retains only in-frame clones and omits some. This repertoire shows 150,000 or so clones, 70% to 90% found once; its top ten account for about 4.7%. The sequences come from peripheral blood, collected on day 0 of AZD1222 vaccination. The source of these receptors is an adult in good health. Each CDR3 is given with its conserved first and last residue. A D gene is named only where the DNA matches it firmly. Size is stated for part of the rows, as once, few or many counts, or as a class when the clone is expanded.

>TRBJ1-5|16|NA|TRBV5-1|NA
CASSLGGPDSNQPQHF
TGCGCCAGCAGCTTGGGGGGCCCAGATAGCAATCAGCCCCAGCATTTT
>TRBJ2-1|15|NA|TRBV7-3|NA
CASSLTGTRLNEQFF
TGTGCCAGCAGCTTAACTGGGACACGCCTCAATGAGCAGTTCTTC
>TRBJ2-7|15|NA|TRBV28|NA
CASSSPGQTSYEQYF
TGTGCCAGCAGTTCCCCGGGCCAGACCTCCTACGAGCAGTACTTC
>TRBJ1-2|13|NA|TRBV5-4|TRBD1
CASRRDRPGDYTF
TGTGCCAGCAGACGGGACAGGCCTGGGGACTACACCTTC
>TRBJ2-5|15|NA|TRBV5-6|NA
CASSLRRTYQETQYF
TGTGCCAGCAGCTTGAGAAGGACGTACCAAGAGACCCAGTACTTC
>TRBJ2-1|16|NA|TRBV7-2|NA
CASSLGPVSRGNEQFF
TGTGCCAGCAGCTTAGGACCGGTATCAAGGGGGAATGAGCAGTTCTTC
>TRBJ1-6|15|NA|TRBV27|NA
CASSWSLPEYSPLHF
TGTGCCAGCAGTTGGAGTTTGCCGGAATATTCACCCCTCCACTTT
>TRBJ2-7|15|NA|TRBV5-4|NA
CASSLGWGDLYEQYF
TGTGCCAGCAGCTTGGGTTGGGGGGATTTATACGAGCAGTACTTC
>TRBJ2-1|18|NA|TRBV30|NA
CAWSGQGSTGGLYNEQFF
TGTGCCTGGAGTGGACAGGGGAGCACGGGGGGCCTCTACAATGAGCAGTTCTTC
>TRBJ2-7|10|NA|TRBV20-1|NA
CSASWNEQYF
TGCAGTGCTAGTTGGAACGAGCAGTACTTC
>TRBJ1-5|14|NA|TRBV6-5|NA
CASSYSRGHQPQHF
TGTGCCAGCAGTTACTCGAGGGGTCACCAGCCCCAGCATTTT
>TRBJ1-3|16|NA|TRBV9|NA
CASSVVPDSTGNTIYF
TGTGCCAGCAGCGTAGTTCCGGACAGCACGGGAAACACCATATATTTT
>TRBJ2-7|19|NA|TRBV12-2|NA
CASRSIPAPPGTDFYEQYF
TGTGCAAGTCGCTCGATACCAGCTCCTCCGGGGACAGACTTCTACGAGCAGTACTTC
>TRBJ2-3|13|NA|TRBV4-3|NA
CASSMRGGNTQYF
TGCGCCAGCAGCATGAGGGGGGGTAATACGCAGTATTTT
>TRBJ2-5|14|NA|TRBV5-4|TRBD1
CASSRGDSQETQYF
TGTGCCAGCAGCCGTGGGGACAGTCAAGAGACCCAGTACTTC
>TRBJ1-6|19|NA|TRBV5-1|TRBD1
CASSLVVTGGGTYNSPLHF
TGCGCCAGCAGCTTAGTCGTGACAGGGGGCGGAACCTATAATTCACCCCTCCACTTT
>TRBJ1-5|15|NA|TRBV4-2|NA
CASSQDVLQNQPQHF
TGTGCCAGCAGCCAAGATGTCCTACAGAATCAGCCCCAGCATTTT
>TRBJ2-3|15|NA|TRBV19|NA
CASRQPGRVADTQYF
TGTGCCAGTAGGCAGCCCGGCAGGGTAGCAGATACGCAGTATTTT
>TRBJ1-2|15|few|TRBV7-8|TRBD1
CASSLGSRGSYGYTF
TGTGCCAGCAGCTTAGGTAGCAGGGGGAGTTATGGCTACACCTTC
>TRBJ1-5|12|NA|TRBV2|NA
CASSEQGGPQHF
TGTGCCAGCAGTGAACAGGGAGGGCCCCAGCATTTT
>TRBJ1-2|14|NA|TRBV2|NA
CASSVGGANYGYTF
TGTGCCAGCAGTGTTGGGGGCGCTAACTATGGCTACACCTTC
>TRBJ2-2|16|NA|TRBV5-1|NA
CASSRQVPGNSGELFF
TGCGCCAGCAGTCGACAGGTTCCGGGCAATTCCGGGGAGCTGTTTTTT
>TRBJ1-5|15|NA|TRBV15|NA
CATSRVSGTDQPQHF
TGTGCCACCAGCAGAGTTAGCGGTACCGATCAGCCCCAGCATTTT
>TRBJ2-1|14|NA|TRBV7-2|NA
CASSLKGRYNEQFF
TGTGCCAGCAGCCTTAAGGGCCGCTACAATGAGCAGTTCTTC
>TRBJ2-7|15|few|TRBV13|TRBD1
CASSFGTGGAYEQYF
TGTGCCAGCAGCTTTGGCACAGGGGGCGCCTACGAGCAGTACTTC
>TRBJ2-7|13|once|TRBV19|TRBD1
CASSPSRDRVTYF
TGTGCCAGTAGTCCATCCCGGGACAGAGTTACCTACTTC